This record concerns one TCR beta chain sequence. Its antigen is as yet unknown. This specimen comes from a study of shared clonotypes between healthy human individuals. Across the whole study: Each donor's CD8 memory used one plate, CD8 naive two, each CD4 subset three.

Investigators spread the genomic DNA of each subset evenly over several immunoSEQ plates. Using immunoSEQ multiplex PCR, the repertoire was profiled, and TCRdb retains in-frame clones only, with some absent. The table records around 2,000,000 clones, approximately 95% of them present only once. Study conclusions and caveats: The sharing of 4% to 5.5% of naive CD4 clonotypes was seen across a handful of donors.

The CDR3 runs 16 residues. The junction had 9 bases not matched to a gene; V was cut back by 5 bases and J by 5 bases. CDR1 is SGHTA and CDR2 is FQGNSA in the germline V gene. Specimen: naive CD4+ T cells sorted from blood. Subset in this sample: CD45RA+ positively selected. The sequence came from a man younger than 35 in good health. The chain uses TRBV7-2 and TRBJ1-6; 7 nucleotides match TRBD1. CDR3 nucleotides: TGTGCCAGCAGCCGGGACAGAAGCATAAATAATTCACCCCTCCACTTT. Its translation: CASSRDRSINNSPLHF.